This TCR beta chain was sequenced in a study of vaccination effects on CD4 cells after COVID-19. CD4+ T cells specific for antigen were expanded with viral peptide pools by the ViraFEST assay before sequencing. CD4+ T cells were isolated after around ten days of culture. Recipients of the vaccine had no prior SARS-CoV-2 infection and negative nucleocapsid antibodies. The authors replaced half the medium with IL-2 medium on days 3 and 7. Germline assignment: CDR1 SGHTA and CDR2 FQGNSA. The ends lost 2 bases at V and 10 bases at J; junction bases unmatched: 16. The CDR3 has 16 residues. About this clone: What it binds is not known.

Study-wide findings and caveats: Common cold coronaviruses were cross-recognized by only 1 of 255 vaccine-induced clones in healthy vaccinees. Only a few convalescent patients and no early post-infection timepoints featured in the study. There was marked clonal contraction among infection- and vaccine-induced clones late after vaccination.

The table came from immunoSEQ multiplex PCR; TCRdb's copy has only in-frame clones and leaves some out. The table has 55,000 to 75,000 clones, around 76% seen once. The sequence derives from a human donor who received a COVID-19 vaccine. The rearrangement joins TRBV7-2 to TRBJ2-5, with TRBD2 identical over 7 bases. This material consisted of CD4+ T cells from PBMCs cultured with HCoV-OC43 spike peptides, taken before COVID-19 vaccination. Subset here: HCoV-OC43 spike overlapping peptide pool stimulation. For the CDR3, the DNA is TGTGCCAGCAGCTTATCTTCCGCGTTCGCGGGGGATAACCAGTACTTC. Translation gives CASSLSSAFAGDNQYF.